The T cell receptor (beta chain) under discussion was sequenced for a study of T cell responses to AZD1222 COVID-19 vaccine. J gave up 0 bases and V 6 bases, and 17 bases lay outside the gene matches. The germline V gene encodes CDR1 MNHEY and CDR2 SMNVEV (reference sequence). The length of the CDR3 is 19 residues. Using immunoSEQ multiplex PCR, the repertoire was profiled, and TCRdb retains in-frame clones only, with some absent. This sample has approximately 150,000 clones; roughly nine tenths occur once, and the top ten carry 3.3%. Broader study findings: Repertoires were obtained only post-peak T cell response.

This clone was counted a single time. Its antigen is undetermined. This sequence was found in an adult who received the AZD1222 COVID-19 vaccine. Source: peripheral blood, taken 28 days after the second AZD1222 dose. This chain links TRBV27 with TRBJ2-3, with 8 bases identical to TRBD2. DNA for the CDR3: TGTGCCAGCAGCATAGGGCCCGGACTAGCTTTGGTTAGCACAGATACGCAGTATTTT. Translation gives CASSIGPGLALVSTDTQYF.